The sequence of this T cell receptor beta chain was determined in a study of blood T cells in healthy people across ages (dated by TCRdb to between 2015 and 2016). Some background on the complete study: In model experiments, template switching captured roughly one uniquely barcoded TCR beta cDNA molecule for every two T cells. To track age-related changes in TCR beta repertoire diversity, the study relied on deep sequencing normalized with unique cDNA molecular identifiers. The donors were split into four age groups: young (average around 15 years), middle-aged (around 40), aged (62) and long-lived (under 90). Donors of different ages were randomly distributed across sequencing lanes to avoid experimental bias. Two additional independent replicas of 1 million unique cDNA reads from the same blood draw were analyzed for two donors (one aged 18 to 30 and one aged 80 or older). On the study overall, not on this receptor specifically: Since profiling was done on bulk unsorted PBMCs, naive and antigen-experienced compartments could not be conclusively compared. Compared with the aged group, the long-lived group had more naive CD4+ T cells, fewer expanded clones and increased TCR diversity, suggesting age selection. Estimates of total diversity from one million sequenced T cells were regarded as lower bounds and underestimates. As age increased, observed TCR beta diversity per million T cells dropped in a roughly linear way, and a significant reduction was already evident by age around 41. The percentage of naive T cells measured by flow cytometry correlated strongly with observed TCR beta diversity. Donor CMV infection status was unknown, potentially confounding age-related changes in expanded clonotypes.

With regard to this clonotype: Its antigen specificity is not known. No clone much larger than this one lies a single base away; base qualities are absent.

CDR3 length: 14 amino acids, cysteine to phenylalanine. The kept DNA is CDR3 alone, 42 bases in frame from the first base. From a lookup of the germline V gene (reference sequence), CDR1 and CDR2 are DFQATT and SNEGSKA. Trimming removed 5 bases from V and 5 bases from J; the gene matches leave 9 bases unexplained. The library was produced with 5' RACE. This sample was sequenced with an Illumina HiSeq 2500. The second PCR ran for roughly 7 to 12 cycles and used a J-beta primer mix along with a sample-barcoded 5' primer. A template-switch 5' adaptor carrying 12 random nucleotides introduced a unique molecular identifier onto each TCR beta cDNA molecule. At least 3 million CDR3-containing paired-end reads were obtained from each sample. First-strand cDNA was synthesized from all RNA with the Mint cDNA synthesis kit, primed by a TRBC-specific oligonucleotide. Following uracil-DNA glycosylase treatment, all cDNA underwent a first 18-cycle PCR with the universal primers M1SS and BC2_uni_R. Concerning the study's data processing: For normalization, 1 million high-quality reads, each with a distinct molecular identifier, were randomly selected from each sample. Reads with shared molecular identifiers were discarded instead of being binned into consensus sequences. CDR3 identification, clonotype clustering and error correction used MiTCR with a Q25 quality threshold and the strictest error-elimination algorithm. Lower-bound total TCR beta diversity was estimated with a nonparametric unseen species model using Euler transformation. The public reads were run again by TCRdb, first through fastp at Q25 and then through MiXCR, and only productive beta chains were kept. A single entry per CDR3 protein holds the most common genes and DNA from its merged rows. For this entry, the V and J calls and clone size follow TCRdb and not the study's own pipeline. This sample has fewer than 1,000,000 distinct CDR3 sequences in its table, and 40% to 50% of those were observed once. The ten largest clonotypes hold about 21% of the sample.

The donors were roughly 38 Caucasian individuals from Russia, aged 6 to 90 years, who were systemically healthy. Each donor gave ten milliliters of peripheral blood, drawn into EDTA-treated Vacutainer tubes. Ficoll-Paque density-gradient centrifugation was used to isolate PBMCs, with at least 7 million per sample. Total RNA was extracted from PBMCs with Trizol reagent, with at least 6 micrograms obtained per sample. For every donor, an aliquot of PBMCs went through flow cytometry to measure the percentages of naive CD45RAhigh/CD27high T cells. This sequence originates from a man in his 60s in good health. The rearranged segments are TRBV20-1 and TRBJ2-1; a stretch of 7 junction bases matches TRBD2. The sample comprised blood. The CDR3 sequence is CSAAPGTTNNEQFF. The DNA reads TGCAGTGCTGCACCCGGGACTACCAACAATGAGCAGTTCTTC.